This T cell receptor (beta chain) was profiled in a study of T cells in Graves' hyperthyroidism and ophthalmopathy (dated by TCRdb to the late 2010s). Turning to the overall study: TCR V-J signatures able to tell the groups apart were searched for in a discovery cohort of 90 to 100 patients, of whom more than 40 had Graves' ophthalmopathy and 57 had stable Graves' hyperthyroidism. The approximately 90 discovery patients were divided at random into training and test sets in a 7:3 ratio. The paper describes TCR Vbeta CDR3 sequencing of around 130 peripheral blood samples, made up of 43 ophthalmopathy patients, around 78 hyperthyroidism patients and roughly 17 progressor patients. Prospective prediction of ophthalmopathy was tested in an independent validation cohort consisting of 18 to 20 hyperthyroidism patients and more than 15 patients who later progressed to ophthalmopathy. After sampling, hyperthyroidism patients received methimazole starting at 30 mg daily, and ophthalmopathy patients received high-dose intravenous methylprednisolone. The study also compared thyroid tissue and blood T-cell repertoires from five or six Graves' hyperthyroidism patients.

Amplification of TCR beta CDR3 regions was carried out from RNA transcripts. For the first round of RT-PCR on the TCR CDR3, the HTBI primer set was used together with the Qiagen OneStep RT-PCR kit. Libraries were constructed in a second round of multiplex PCR, after which size selection and purification were performed. Paired-end sequencing of the libraries was performed with 100 bp reads on an Illumina HiSeq2000. The original methods were these. Raw data were processed with SOAPnuke, discarding reads with adapters, uncalled bases, mean Phred below 15, or no exact constant-primer or identifier match. COPE v1.2.5 was used to merge high-quality paired reads, and clonotypes were defined as unique nucleotide sequences. Clonotypes were aligned to IMGT TRBV, TRBD and TRBJ reference segments using MiTCR v1.1. Analysis was restricted to V-J combinations with a frequency above 0.0001, which covered about 99% of repertoires. The TCS score was defined as the ratio of F50 (clonal expansion) to E x V (chaos), calculated using BLOSUM62-based TCRdist between CDR3 peptides within each V-J. Welch's t-statistics and random forest reduced several hundred V-J features to 10 to 15, which were used in a naive Bayes classifier (R e1071). The similarity between thyroid and blood repertoires was quantified using the Morisita-Horn index. In-frame beta chains were kept once TCRdb had trimmed the public reads at Q25 with fastp and called clones with MiXCR. Each CDR3 protein appears once, grouped with its most common genes and DNA. TCRdb assigned the V and J calls; the authors' analysis was not used. This sample gives about 500,000 distinct CDR3 sequences in total; around 50% of them show up just once. The ten largest clones add up to about 45% of the sample.

Exclusion was applied to patients with uncontrolled infections, other autoimmune diseases, pregnancy or lactation. Diagnoses relied on clinical symptoms, serum thyroxine and TRAb, thyroid ultrasound and orbital computed tomography. Total RNA was extracted with Trizol reagent, and quality was checked on an Agilent 2100 Bioanalyzer. For this clonotype: Its antigen is not yet known. The input lacks base qualities; no much larger clone sits a single base away.

General conclusions and limits of the study: In validation, the model predicted progression to ophthalmopathy a median of roughly six months before onset, with about 64% sensitivity and almost 75% specificity. A 13 V-J signature model separated ophthalmopathy from stable hyperthyroidism, with approximately 87% sensitivity and 81.08% specificity in cross-validation and 80%/75% in testing. Most expanded thyroid clonotypes (frequency above 0.001) were also detected in blood, suggesting blood repertoires may reflect thyroid immune responses. No statistical method was used to set the sample size in advance, and investigators knew the group allocation.

V has 8 bases trimmed and J has 8 bases trimmed; junction bases matching no gene number 11. The germline V gene supplies CDR1 MNHNS and CDR2 SASEGT. Taken from cysteine to phenylalanine, the CDR3 has 14 residues. The entry retains the CDR3 DNA only, 42 bases that are in frame from base 1. The clonotype originates from an adult woman with Graves' disease, either hyperthyroidism or ophthalmopathy (not recorded which). The chain is assembled from TRBV6-1 and TRBJ1-4, with 7 central nucleotides matching TRBD1. Sequencing was done on a sample of peripheral blood or thyroid tissue (not recorded which). This receptor carries the CDR3 CASGSTGVDEKLFF. The nucleotide sequence is TGTGCCAGCGGCTCAACAGGGGTGGACGAAAAACTGTTTTTT.